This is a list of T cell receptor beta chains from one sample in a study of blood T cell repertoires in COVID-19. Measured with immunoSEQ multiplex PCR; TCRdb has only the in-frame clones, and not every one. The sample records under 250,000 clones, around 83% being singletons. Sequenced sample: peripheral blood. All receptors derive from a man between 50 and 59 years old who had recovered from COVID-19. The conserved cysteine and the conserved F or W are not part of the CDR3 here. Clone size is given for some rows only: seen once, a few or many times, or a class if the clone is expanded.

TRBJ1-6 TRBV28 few ASSFGDRDNSPLH
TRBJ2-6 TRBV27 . ASSAGQGLPGANVLT
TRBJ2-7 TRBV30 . AWSVRRPPEQY
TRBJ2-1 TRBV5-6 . ASSSLQGLGSYNEQF
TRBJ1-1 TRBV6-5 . ASSYSIWDRGFEAF
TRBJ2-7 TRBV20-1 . SAQGGHEQY
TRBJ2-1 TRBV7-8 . ASSRGDSGGNEQF
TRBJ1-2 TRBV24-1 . ATSEGDRVYGYT
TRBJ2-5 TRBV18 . ASSLRSQVGETQY
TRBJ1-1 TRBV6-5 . ASARRQGTEAF
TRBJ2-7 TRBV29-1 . SVADTHYEQY
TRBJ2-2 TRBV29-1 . SVARENTGELF
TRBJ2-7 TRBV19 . ASSITTDYEQY
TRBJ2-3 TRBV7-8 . ASSSAGGRTDTQY
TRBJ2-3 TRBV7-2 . ASSFHRGSTDTQY
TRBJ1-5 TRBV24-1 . ATSESQYNQPQH
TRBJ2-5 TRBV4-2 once ASSPGSTSGRSVIQETQY
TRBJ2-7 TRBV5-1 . ASGEGGEQY
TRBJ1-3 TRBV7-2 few ASSTGPSGNTIY
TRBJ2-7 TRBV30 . AWTLERTGKQY
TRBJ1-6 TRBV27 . ASSLQGGTYNSPLH
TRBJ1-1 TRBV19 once ASSFLGQGGQNTEAF
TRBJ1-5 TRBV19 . ASSLRTGNYNQPQH
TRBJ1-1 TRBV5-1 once ASRQGHSNTEAF
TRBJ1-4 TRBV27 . GGIGTGLREKLF
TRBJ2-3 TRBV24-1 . ATSDPPGDTQY
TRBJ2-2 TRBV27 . ASSFTTSANTGELF
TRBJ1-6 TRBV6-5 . ASSRRVNSPLH
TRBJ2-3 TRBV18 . ASSPLAGGRKSTDTQY
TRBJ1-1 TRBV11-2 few ASSVQQGGNTEAF
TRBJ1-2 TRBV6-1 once ASSEEIRLRRSNGYT
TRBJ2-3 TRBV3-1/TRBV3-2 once ASSQERLAGGATDTQY
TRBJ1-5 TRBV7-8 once ASRPGTVNQPQH
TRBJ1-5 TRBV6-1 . ASSEAQVRNQPQH
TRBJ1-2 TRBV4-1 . ASSQSPGQGHYGYT
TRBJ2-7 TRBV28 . ASSRGGVYEQY
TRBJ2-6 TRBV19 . ASSRDRGFSGANVLT
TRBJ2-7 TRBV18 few ASSPGTSLTYEQY
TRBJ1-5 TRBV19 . ASSIDHNQPQH
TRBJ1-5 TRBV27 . ASSRKRTGVGQPQH
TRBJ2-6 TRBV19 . ASSSPRTSGANVLT
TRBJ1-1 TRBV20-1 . SASPPRQGSTEAF
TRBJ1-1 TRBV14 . ASSQGGTGANEAF
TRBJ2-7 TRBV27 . ASSLSGSSYEQY
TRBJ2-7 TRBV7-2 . ASRARGENEQY
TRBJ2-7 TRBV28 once ASSLWTSGSRDEQY
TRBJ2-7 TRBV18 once ASSPGLTYEQY